The 14 T cell receptor beta chains listed next were all sequenced from one sample in a study of T cell responses to AZD1222 COVID-19 vaccine. Profiling relied on immunoSEQ multiplex PCR, and the TCRdb table lists in-frame clones only, not all of them. This table holds around 180,000 clones, 85% to 90% found once. Sequenced material: peripheral blood, taken on day 0 of AZD1222 vaccination. The receptors come from an adult in good health.

V and J are TRBV29-1 and TRBJ1-6; TRBD1 is a possible D gene (6 bases). V was pared by 3 bases and J by 0 bases, with 21 bases between. Germline CDR1 SQVTM, CDR2 ANQGSEA. The CDR3 sequence is 19 residues long. The CDR3 nucleotides are TGCAGCGTTGACCGTCCACACACACAGGGACACTCCTATAATTCACCCCTCCACTTT. Amino acids: CSVDRPHTQGHSYNSPLHF.

This clone was seen once. The chain uses TRBV6-5 and TRBJ1-1; no reliable D call. Trimming took 4 bases from V and 5 from J, leaving 11 bases between them. Germline assignment: CDR1 MNHEY and CDR2 SVGAGI. This CDR3 region has 13 residues. The DNA for the CDR3 is TGTGCCAGCAGTTTAGGTGGCCCGACTGAAGCTTTCTTT. It is translated as CASSLGGPTEAFF.

The V call is TRBV3-1 (or the pseudogene TRBV3-2), the J call TRBJ2-7, with 8 bases identical to TRBD2. The germline V gene has CDR1 LGHDT and CDR2 YNNKEL (reference sequence). The CDR3 covers 17 residues. V lost 1 base to trimming and J lost 4 bases; unmatched junction nucleotides: 12. The CDR3 DNA reads TGTGCCAGCAGCCAAGGATCCGGGGGACTAGAAAAGTACGAGCAGTACTTC. Its translation: CASSQGSGGLEKYEQYF.

V and J are TRBV7-3 and TRBJ2-5; D remains ambiguous. The germline V and J ends were trimmed by 5 bases and 2 bases, with 9 bases remaining between them. This CDR3 has 13 amino acids. CDR1 SGHTA and CDR2 FQGTGA come from the germline V gene. The CDR3 is CASSRSGQETQYF. The CDR3 nucleotides read TGTGCCAGCAGCCGTTCTGGACAAGAGACCCAGTACTTC.

This chain joins TRBV27 and TRBJ2-7, with 7 bases identical to TRBD1. J lost 0 bases, V lost 3 bases, and 11 bases had no gene match. The CDR3 loop spans 17 amino acids. Germline CDR1 reads MNHEY; CDR2 reads SMNVEV (reference sequence). The CDR3 region has the DNA TGTGCCAGCAGTTTGCGGACTCCGGGACAGAGCTCCTACGAGCAGTACTTC. It yields the protein CASSLRTPGQSSYEQYF.

This clone was detected only once. V is TRBV5-8 and J is TRBJ1-1; unclear D gene. CDR1 and CDR2 (germline): SGHTS, YDEGEE. Trimming took 4 bases from V and 5 from J, leaving 9 bases between them. The CDR3 totals 12 residues. The CDR3 loop reads CASSTTGTEAFF. The CDR3 coding sequence is TGTGCCAGCAGCACGACCGGGACTGAAGCTTTCTTT.

The gene calls are TRBV28 and TRBJ2-7; D possibly corresponds to TRBD1 (6 bases). CDR3 size: 14 residues. The V gene lost 5 bases and the J gene lost 0 bases, with 11 bases spanning the gap. Germline V gene sequence: CDR1 MDHEN, CDR2 SYDVKM. CDR3 loop: CASSPQGSSYEQYF. CDR3 in DNA: TGTGCCAGCAGTCCACAGGGATCCTCCTACGAGCAGTACTTC.

The rearrangement joins TRBV18 to TRBJ2-7, with D perhaps assigned TRBD1 or TRBD2 (5 bases each). V was pared by 5 bases and J by 3 bases, with 8 bases between. CDR1 is KGHSH and CDR2 is LQKENI in the germline V gene. The CDR3 runs to 12 residues. The CDR3 DNA follows: TGTGCCAGCTCAGGGGCGGGCTACGAGCAGTACTTC. Amino acid sequence: CASSGAGYEQYF.

The chain uses TRBV5-4 and TRBJ2-1; possibly TRBD2 for D (6 bases). V lost 5 bases and J 8 bases, leaving 11 bases between the germline ends. The CDR3 totals 12 residues. CDR1 and CDR2 (germline): SGHNT, YYREEE (reference sequence). CDR3 protein: CASRTGEDEQFF. CDR3 sequence (DNA): TGTGCCAGCAGAACGGGGGAGGATGAGCAGTTCTTC.

This chain uses TRBV18 with TRBJ2-5, with TRBD1 identical over 8 bases. This CDR3 has 15 amino acids. The V gene's germline CDR1 is KGHSH and CDR2 LQKENI. J was trimmed by 4 bases and V by 1 base; bases with no gene match: 5. The CDR3 DNA follows: TGTGCCAGCTCACCACAACAGGGGGACGGAGAGACCCAGTACTTC. The encoded protein is CASSPQQGDGETQYF.

The rearrangement uses TRBV25-1 and TRBJ2-7, with 14 bases that match TRBD2. The CDR3 sequence is 15 residues long. Looked up from germline, CDR1 is MGHDK and CDR2 is SYGVNS. The V and J ends lost 8 bases and 4 bases, in that order; junction bases with no gene match: 7. Here the CDR3 DNA reads TGTGCCAGCGCGGAGGGACTAGCGGGGGTTTACGAGCAGTACTTC. Protein sequence: CASAEGLAGVYEQYF.

The chain carries TRBV4-1 and TRBJ1-1; 8 bases match TRBD1. Per germline, CDR1 MGHRA and CDR2 YSYEKL. This CDR3 has 15 amino acids. V gave up 4 bases and J gave up 2 bases; unmatched junction bases: 6. CDR3 in DNA: TGCGCCAGCAGCCCATGGGACAGGAGTAACACTGAAGCTTTCTTT. It specifies CASSPWDRSNTEAFF.

V usage is TRBV13 and J usage is TRBJ1-6, with D possibly matching TRBD1 (6 bases). Trimming stripped 4 bases from V and 6 bases from J, with 10 bases between. Looked up from germline, CDR1 is PRHDT and CDR2 is FYEKMQ (reference sequence). There are 14 residues in the CDR3. This CDR3 is CASSSQGPNSPLHF. CDR3 nucleotides: TGTGCCAGCAGCTCACAGGGTCCTAATTCACCCCTCCACTTT.

The chain carries TRBV6-1 and TRBJ1-2; no reliable D call. This CDR3 has 14 residues. Germline V CDR1 and CDR2: MNHNS, SASEGT. V dropped 4 bases and J dropped 3 bases, with 12 bases sitting between them. CDR3 bases: TGTGCCAGCAGTGGACGGACGGAACACTATGGCTACACCTTC. It codes for CASSGRTEHYGYTF.